A single sample is the source of the 6 T cell receptor beta chains below, sequenced in a study of Graves' ophthalmopathy and Graves' hyperthyroidism. Amplification of the TCR beta CDR3 regions used RNA transcripts (as template). The first-round RT-PCR employed HTBI primers together with the Qiagen OneStep RT-PCR kit. A multiplex PCR was then performed as the second round. TCRdb processed the multiplex PCR reads anew with MiXCR; each CDR3 protein has one entry. Here the sample spans 500,000 to 600,000 distinct CDR3 sequences, under 40% being singletons. Sample: peripheral blood or thyroid tissue (not recorded which). These receptor sequences come from an adult man with Graves' hyperthyroidism.

The sample holds many counts of this clonotype. This CDR3 is CSVRTGWFEQYF. For the CDR3, the DNA is TGCAGCGTTCGGACAGGGTGGTTCGAGCAGTACTTC. V gene TRBV29-1 combines with J gene TRBJ2-7; 8 nucleotides match TRBD1. This CDR3 comprises 12 residues. Germline-derived CDR1 and CDR2 are SQVTM and ANQGSEA. The junction had 6 bases not matched to a gene; V was cut back by 5 bases and J by 6 bases.

This clonotype has a single count. This CDR3 is CASSSMDSGLEQYF. The CDR3 DNA reads TGTGCCAGCAGCTCGATGGACTCTGGCCTCGAGCAGTACTTC. The chain has TRBV7-2 and TRBJ2-7, with D possibly being TRBD2 (5 bases). V was pared by 4 bases and J by 6 bases, with 16 bases between. This CDR3 is 14 amino acids long. The germline gives CDR1 SGHTA, CDR2 FQGNSA.

The chain couples TRBV10-3 to TRBJ2-7, with 9 nucleotides matching TRBD1. Germline assignment: CDR1 ENHRY and CDR2 SYGVKD. The CDR3 contains 15 residues. Losses at the gene ends were 6 bases for V and 4 bases for J; bases not matched to a gene: 10. This CDR3 reads CAISRDRGSGYEQYF. Written as DNA, the CDR3 is TGTGCCATCAGCAGAGACAGGGGGAGTGGATACGAGCAGTACTTC.

The chain recombines TRBV7-2 with TRBJ2-7; 13 nucleotides agree with TRBD2. The better agreement between TRBJ2-1 and the DNA end casts doubt on the J call. There are 16 residues in the CDR3. From germline, CDR1 is SGHTA and CDR2 FQGNSA. CDR3 in DNA: TGTGCCAGCAGTTGGACTAGCGGGAGCCCTAGGAATGAGCAGTTCTTC. This sequence encodes CASSWTSGSPRNEQFF.

The chain uses TRBV9 and TRBJ2-2, with D possibly matching TRBD2 (5 bases). Germline V lookup: CDR1 SGDLS, CDR2 YYNGEE. Trimming left V 0 bases short and J 5 bases short, with 14 bases between. CDR3 length: 16 residues. The CDR3 sequence is CASSVGPDWRTGELFF. CDR3 DNA sequence: TGTGCCAGCAGCGTAGGACCTGACTGGAGGACCGGGGAGCTGTTTTTT. The full variable domain, in which reference TRBV9 and TRBJ2-2 provide the parts outside the CDR3, is DSGVTQTPKHLITATGQRVTLRCSPRSGDLSVYWYQQSLDQGLQFLIQYYNGEERAKGNILERFSAQQFPDLHSELNLSSLELGDSALYFCASSVGPDWRTGELFFGEGSRLTVL.

The rearrangement joins TRBV10-3 to TRBJ2-5; 9 bases fit TRBD2. The ends lost 0 bases at V and 4 bases at J; junction bases unmatched: 6. CDR1 ENHRY and CDR2 SYGVKD come from the germline V gene. This CDR3 has 16 amino acids. Written as DNA, the CDR3 is TGTGCCATCAGTGAGTCGGGACTAGCTGTTCGAGAGACCCAGTACTTC. This encodes CAISESGLAVRETQYF.